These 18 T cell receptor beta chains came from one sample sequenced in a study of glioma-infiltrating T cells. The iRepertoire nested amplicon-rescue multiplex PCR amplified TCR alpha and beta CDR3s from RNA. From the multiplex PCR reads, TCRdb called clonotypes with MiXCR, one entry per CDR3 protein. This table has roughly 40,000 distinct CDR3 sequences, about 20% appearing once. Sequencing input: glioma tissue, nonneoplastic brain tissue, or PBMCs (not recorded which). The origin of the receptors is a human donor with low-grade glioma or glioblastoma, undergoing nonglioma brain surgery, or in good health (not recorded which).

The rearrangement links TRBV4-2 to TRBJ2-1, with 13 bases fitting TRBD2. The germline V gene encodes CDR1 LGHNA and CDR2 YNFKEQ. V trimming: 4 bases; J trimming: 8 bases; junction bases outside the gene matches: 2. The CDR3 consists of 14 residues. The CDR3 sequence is CASSPLAGGYEQFF. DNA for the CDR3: TGTGCCAGCAGCCCACTAGCGGGAGGGTATGAGCAGTTCTTC.

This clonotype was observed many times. CDR3 sequence: CATSDRPWSEQFF. The CDR3 bases are TGTGCCACCAGTGATCGCCCCTGGAGTGAGCAGTTCTTC. The J gene is TRBJ2-1, the V gene TRBV24-1; D is uncertain. This CDR3 region has 13 residues. Germline values: CDR1 KGHDR, CDR2 SFDVKD. The V and J ends lost 3 bases and 9 bases respectively, with 11 bases between them.

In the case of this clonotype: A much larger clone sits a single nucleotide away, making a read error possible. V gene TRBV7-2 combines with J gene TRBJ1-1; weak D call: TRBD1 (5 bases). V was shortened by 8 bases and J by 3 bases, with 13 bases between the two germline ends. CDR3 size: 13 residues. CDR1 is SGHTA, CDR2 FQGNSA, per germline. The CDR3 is CASGPDRYTEAFF. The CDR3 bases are TGTGCCAGCGGCCCTGACAGATACACTGAAGCTTTCTTT.

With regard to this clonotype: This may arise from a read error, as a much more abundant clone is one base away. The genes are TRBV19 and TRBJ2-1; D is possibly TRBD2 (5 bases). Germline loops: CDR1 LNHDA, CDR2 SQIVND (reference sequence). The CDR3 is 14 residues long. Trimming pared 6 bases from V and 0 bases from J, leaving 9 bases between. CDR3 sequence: CASSDGDSYNEQFF. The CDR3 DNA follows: TGTGCCAGTAGCGACGGGGACTCCTACAATGAGCAGTTCTTC.

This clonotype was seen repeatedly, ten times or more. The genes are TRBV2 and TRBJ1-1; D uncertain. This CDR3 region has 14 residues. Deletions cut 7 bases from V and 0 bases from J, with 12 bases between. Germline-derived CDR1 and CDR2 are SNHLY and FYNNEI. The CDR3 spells CASIGRTVNTEAFF. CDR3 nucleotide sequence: TGTGCCAGCATCGGAAGGACGGTGAACACTGAAGCTTTCTTT. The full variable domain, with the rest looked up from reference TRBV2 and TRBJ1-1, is EPEVTQTPSHQVTQMGQEVILRCVPISNHLYFYWYRQILGQKVEFLVSFYNNEISEKSEIFDDQFSVERPDGSNFTLKIRSTKLEDSAMYFCASIGRTVNTEAFFGQGTRLTVV.

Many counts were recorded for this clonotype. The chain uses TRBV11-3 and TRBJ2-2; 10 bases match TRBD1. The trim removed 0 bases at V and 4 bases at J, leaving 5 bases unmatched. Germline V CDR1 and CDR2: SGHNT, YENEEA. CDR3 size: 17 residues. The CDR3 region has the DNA TGTGCCAGCAGCTTAGATCACTGGACAGGGGGCACCGGGGAGCTGTTTTTT. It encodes CASSLDHWTGGTGELFF.

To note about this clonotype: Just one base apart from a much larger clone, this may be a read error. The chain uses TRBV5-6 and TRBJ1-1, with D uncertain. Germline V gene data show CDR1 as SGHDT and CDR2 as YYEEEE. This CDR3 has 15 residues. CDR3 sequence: CASSLRETLNTKAFF. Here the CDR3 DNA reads TGTGCCAGCAGCTTGCGGGAGACACTGAACACTAAAGCTTTCTTT.

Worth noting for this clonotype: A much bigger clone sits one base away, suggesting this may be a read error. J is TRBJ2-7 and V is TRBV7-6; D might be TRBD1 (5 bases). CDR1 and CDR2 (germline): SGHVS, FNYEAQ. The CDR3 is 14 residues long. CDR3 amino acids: CASSKSQGPYQQYF. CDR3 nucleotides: TGTGCCAGCAGCAAGTCCCAGGGCCCCTACCAGCAGTACTTC.

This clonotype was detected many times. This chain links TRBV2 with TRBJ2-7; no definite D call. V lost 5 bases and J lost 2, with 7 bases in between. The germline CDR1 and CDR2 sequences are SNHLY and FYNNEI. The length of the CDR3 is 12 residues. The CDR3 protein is CASSIRTYEQYV. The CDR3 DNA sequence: TGTGCCAGCAGTATAAGAACCTACGAGCAGTACGTC.

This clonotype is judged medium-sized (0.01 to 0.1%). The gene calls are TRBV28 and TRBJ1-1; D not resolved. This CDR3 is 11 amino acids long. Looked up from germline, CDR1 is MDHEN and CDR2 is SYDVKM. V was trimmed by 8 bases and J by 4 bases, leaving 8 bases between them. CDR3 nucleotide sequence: TGTGCCAGCGACGGGGTCACTGAAGCTTTCTTT. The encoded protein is CASDGVTEAFF.

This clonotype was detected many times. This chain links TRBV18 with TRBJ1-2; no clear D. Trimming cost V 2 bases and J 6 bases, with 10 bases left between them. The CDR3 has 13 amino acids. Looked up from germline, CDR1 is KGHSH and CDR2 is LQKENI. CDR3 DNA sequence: TGTGCCAGCTCACCAGCAGAGCGAGATGGCTACACCTTC. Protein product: CASSPAERDGYTF.

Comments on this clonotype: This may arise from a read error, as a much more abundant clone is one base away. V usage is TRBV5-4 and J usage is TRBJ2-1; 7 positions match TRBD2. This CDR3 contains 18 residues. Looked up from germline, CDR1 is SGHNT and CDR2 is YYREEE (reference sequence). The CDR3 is CASSLDSFTSGMGPERFF. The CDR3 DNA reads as TGTGCCAGCAGCTTGGATAGTTTTACGAGCGGGATGGGTCCTGAGCGGTTCTTC.

The CDR3 reads CASSPRDRTNEQFF. The CDR3 DNA reads as TGTGCCAGCAGCCCCCGGGACAGGACGAATGAGCAGTTCTTC. The V gene is TRBV7-9, the J gene TRBJ2-1, with 8 positions matching TRBD1. The CDR3 length is 14 residues. From germline, CDR1 is SEHNR and CDR2 FQNEAQ (reference sequence). The J segment lost 7 bases and the V segment lost 5 bases, leaving 7 bases of the junction unmatched.

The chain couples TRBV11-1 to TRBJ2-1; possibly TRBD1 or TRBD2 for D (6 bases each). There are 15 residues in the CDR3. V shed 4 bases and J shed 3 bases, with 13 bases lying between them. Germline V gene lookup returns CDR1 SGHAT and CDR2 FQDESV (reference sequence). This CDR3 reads CASSSLEGGYNEQFF. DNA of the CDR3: TGTGCCAGCAGCTCCCTGGAGGGGGGCTACAATGAGCAGTTCTTC.

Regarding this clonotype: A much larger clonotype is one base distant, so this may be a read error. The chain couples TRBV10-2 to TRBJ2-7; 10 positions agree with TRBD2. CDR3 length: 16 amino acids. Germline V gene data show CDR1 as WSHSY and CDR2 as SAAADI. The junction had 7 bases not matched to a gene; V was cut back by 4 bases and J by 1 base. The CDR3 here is CASSGFGSGGSYEQYF. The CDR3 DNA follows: TGCGCCAGCAGTGGGTTTGGTAGCGGGGGGTCCTACGAGCAGTACTTC.

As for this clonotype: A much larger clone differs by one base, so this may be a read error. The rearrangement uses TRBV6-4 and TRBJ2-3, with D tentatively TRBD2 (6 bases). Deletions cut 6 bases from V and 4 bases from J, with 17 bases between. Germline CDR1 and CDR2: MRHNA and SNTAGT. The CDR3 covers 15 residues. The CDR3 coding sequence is TGTGCCAGCAGAGCAGGGATTTCTAGCGCAGATACGCAGTATTTT. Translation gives CASRAGISSADTQYF.

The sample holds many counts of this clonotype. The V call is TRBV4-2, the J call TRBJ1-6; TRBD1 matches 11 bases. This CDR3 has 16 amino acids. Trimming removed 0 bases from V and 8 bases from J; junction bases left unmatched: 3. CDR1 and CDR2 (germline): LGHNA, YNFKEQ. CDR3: CASSQDPGQGDSPLHF. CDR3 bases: TGTGCCAGCAGCCAAGACCCGGGACAGGGGGATTCACCCCTCCACTTT.

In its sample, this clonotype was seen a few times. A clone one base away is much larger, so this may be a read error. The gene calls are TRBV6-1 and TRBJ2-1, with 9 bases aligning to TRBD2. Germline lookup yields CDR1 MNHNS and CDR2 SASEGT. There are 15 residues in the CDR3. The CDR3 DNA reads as TGTGCCAGCAGTCTAGCGGGGCCTCGCTACAATAAGCAGTTCTTC. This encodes CASSLAGPRYNKQFF.